The 8 T cell receptor beta chains given below trace back to one sample, sequenced in a study of early T cells in non-severe SARS-CoV-2 infection. TCRdb reanalysed the 5' RACE reads using MiXCR and keeps one entry per CDR3 protein. The sample includes some 82,000 distinct CDR3 sequences, about 12% of them seen just once. Sequenced sample: whole blood. The receptors stem from an adult who was a healthcare worker with PCR-confirmed SARS-CoV-2 infection or an uninfected control (not recorded which).

The rearrangement joins TRBV28 to TRBJ2-7; 9 nucleotides match TRBD2. Germline values: CDR1 MDHEN, CDR2 SYDVKM. J was trimmed by 5 bases and V by 4 bases; bases with no gene match: 3. This CDR3 comprises 13 residues. CDR3: CASSSLAGHEQYF. The CDR3 DNA follows: TGTGCCAGCAGTTCCCTAGCGGGGCACGAGCAGTACTTC.

This clonotype was observed at least ten times. The V call is TRBV20-1, the J call TRBJ2-7, with D perhaps TRBD1 (7 bases). This CDR3 contains 12 residues. Germline CDR1 DFQATT, CDR2 SNEGSKA (reference sequence). Trimming took off 6 bases at V and 12 bases at J, with 21 bases between the two ends. In DNA, the CDR3 is TGCAGTGCAACGCCACCCCAGGGGGGTAGGTACTTC. Amino acids: CSATPPQGGRYF.

Many counts were recorded for this clonotype. The rearrangement uses TRBV11-2 and TRBJ2-4; perhaps TRBD1 as D (5 bases). Germline V gene data show CDR1 as SGHAT and CDR2 as FQNNGV. CDR3 length: 15 amino acids. Trimming removed 4 bases from V and 3 bases from J, with 13 bases in between. CDR3 bases: TGTGCCAGCAGCTCTCGAGACAGTAGCAAAAACATTCAGTACTTC. Its protein is CASSSRDSSKNIQYF.

As regards this clonotype: With a much larger clone just one base away, this may be a read error. The chain joins TRBV20-1 to TRBJ2-3, with TRBD1 identical over 9 bases. V trimming: 4 bases; J trimming: 2 bases; junction bases outside the gene matches: 16. Germline CDR1 DFQATT, CDR2 SNEGSKA (reference sequence). There are 18 residues in the CDR3. The CDR3 DNA reads as TGCAGTGCTACAGATCTCCCCCCGGGACAGGGCATCACAGATACGCAGTATTTT. Amino acid sequence: CSATDLPPGQGITDTQYF.

This clonotype turned up a few times. This chain uses TRBV30 with TRBJ1-1; D remains ambiguous. V gave up 0 bases and J gave up 6 bases, with 17 bases separating them. The CDR3 extends over 15 amino acids. Germline V gives CDR1 GTSNPN, CDR2 SVGIG (reference sequence). CDR3 sequence reads: CAWSVLPGPDAEAFF. CDR3 coding DNA: TGTGCCTGGAGTGTACTGCCTGGTCCCGACGCTGAAGCTTTCTTT.

At least ten counts were recorded for this clonotype. The rearrangement links TRBV7-3 to TRBJ2-7, with 7 positions matching TRBD2. The CDR3 runs 11 residues. V lost 4 bases and J lost 6; bases outside the gene matches: 0. Germline CDR1 is SGHTA and CDR2 is FQGTGA. The CDR3 region is CASSSGGEQYF. The CDR3 DNA reads as TGTGCCAGCAGCTCGGGGGGCGAGCAGTACTTC.

This clonotype was recorded many times. The J gene is TRBJ2-3, the V gene TRBV28; D perhaps matches TRBD1 (6 bases). Germline lookup yields CDR1 MDHEN and CDR2 SYDVKM. With 6 bases removed from V and 5 bases from J, the gap between germline ends came to 9 bases. The CDR3 consists of 12 residues. CDR3 nucleotide sequence: TGTGCCAGCAGCCAGGGGCGAGATACGCAGTATTTT. It encodes CASSQGRDTQYF.

The chain carries TRBV18 and TRBJ2-5, with D unclear. The CDR3 totals 14 residues. Trimming removed 6 bases from V and 5 bases from J, with 16 bases in between. CDR1 KGHSH and CDR2 LQKENI come from the germline V gene. This CDR3 is CASSSSSKVETQYF. In nucleotides, the CDR3 is TGTGCCAGCTCGTCAAGTAGCAAGGTGGAGACCCAGTACTTC.